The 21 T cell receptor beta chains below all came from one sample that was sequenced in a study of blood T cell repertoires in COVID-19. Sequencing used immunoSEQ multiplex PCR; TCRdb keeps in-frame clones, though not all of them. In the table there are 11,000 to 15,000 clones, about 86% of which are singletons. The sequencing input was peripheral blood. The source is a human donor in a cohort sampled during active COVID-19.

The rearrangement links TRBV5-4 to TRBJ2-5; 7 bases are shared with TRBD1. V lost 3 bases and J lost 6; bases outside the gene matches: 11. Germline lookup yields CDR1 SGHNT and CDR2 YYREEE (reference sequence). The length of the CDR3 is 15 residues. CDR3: CASSYNRDSRQTQYF. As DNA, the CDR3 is TGTGCCAGCAGCTACAACCGGGACAGTCGACAGACCCAGTACTTC.

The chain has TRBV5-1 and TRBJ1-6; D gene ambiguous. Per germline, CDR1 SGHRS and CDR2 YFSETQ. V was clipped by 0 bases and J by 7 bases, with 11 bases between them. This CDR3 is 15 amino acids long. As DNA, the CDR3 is TGCGCCAGCAGCTTGGATCCAGGTCTCAATTCACCCCTCCACTTT. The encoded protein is CASSLDPGLNSPLHF.

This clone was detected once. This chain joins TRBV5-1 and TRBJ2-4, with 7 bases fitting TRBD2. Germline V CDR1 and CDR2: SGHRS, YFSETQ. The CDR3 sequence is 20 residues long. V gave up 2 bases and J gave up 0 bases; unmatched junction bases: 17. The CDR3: CASSFPANSARGVAKNIQYF. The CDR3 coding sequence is TGCGCCAGCAGCTTCCCGGCCAACAGCGCCCGGGGGGTAGCCAAAAACATTCAGTACTTC.

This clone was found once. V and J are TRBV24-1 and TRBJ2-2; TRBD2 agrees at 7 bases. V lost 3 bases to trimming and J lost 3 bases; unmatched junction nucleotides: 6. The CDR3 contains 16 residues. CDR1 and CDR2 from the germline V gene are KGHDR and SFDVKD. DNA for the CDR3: TGTGCCACCAGTGATCTGAGCGGGACCCACACCGGGGAGCTGTTTTTT. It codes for CATSDLSGTHTGELFF.

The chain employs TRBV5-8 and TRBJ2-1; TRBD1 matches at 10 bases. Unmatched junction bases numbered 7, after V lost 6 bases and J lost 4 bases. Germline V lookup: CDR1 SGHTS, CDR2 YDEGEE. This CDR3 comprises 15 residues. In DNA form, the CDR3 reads TGTGCCAGCACCCCCGGGACAGGGGCGTACAATGAGCAGTTCTTC. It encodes CASTPGTGAYNEQFF. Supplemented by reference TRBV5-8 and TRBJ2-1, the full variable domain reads EAGVTQSPTHLIKTRGQQATLRCSPISGHTSVYWYQQALGLGLQFLLWYDEGEERNRGNFPPRFSGRQFPNYSSELNVNALELEDSALYLCASTPGTGAYNEQFFGPGTRLTVL.

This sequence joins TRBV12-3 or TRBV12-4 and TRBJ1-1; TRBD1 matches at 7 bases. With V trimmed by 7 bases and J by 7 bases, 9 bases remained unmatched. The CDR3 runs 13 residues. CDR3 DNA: TGTGCCAGCACCATTTCCGGGACAGTTGAAGCTTTCTTT. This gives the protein CASTISGTVEAFF.

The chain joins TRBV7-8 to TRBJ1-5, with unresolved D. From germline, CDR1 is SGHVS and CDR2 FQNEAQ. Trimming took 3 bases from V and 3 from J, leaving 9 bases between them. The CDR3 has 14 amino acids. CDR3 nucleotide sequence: TGTGCCAGCAGCTTGAACATAGCCAATCAGCCCCAGCATTTT. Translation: CASSLNIANQPQHF.

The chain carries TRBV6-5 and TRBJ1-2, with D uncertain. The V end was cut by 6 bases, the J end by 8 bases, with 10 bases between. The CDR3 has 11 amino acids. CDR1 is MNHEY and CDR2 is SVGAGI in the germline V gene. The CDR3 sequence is CASSTGGGYTF. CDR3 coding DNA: TGTGCCAGCAGCACGGGTGGGGGCTACACCTTC.

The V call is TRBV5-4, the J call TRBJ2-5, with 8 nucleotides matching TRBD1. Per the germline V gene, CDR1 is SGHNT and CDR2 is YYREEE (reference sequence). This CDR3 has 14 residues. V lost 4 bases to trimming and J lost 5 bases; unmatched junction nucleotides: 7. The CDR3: CASSVQGAGETQYF. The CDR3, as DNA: TGTGCCAGCAGCGTTCAGGGGGCTGGGGAGACCCAGTACTTC.

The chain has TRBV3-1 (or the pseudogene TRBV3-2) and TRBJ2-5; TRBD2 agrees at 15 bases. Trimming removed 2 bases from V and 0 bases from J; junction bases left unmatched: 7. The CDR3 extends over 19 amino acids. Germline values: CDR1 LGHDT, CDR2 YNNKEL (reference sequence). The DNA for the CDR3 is TGTGCCAGCAGCCAAAGAAAAGGGACTAGCGGGGGGCACCAAGAGACCCAGTACTTC. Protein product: CASSQRKGTSGGHQETQYF.

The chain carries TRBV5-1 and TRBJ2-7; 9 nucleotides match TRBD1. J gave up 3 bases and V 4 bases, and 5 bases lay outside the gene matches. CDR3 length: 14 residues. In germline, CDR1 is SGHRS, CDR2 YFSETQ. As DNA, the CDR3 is TGCGCCAGCAGCCCCGGGACAGGGCTCTACGAGCAGTACTTC. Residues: CASSPGTGLYEQYF.

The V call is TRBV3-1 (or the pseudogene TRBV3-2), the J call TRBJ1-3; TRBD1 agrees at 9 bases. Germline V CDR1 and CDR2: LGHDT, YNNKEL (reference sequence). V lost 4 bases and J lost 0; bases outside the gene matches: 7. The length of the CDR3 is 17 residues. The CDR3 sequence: CASSLKTGGSSGNTIYF. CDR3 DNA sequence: TGTGCCAGCAGCCTAAAGACAGGGGGTTCCTCTGGAAACACCATATATTTT.

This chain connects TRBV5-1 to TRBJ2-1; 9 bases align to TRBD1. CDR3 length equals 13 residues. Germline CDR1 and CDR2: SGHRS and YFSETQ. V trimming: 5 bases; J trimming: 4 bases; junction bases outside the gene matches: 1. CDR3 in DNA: TGCGCCAGCAGGGGGACAGGGTACAATGAGCAGTTCTTC. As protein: CASRGTGYNEQFF.

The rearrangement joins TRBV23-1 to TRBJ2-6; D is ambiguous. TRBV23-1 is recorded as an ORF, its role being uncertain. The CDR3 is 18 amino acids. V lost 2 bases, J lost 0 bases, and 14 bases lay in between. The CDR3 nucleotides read TGCGCCAGCAGTCAACGCAGGCTGAAGGTCTCTGGGGCCAACGTCCTGACTTTC. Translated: CASSQRRLKVSGANVLTF.

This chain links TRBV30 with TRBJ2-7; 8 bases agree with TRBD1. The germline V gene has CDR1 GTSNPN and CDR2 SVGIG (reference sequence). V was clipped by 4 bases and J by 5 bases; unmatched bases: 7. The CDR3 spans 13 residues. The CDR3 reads CAWMGTGQNEQYF. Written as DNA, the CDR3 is TGTGCCTGGATGGGGACAGGCCAGAACGAGCAGTACTTC.

The CDR3 sequence is CASSLVTGGADTQYF. CDR3 in DNA: TGTGCCAGCAGCTTGGTGACAGGGGGGGCGGATACGCAGTATTTT. This chain uses TRBV11-3 with TRBJ2-3; the match to TRBD1 covers 9 bases. J was trimmed by 6 bases and V by 3 bases; bases with no gene match: 7. Germline V CDR1 and CDR2: SGHNT, YENEEA. The length of the CDR3 is 15 residues.

This CDR3 reads CASSYWASGSHEQFF. DNA for the CDR3: TGTGCCAGCAGTTACTGGGCTAGCGGGAGTCATGAGCAGTTCTTC. The chain links TRBV6-2 or TRBV6-3 to TRBJ2-1, with 10 bases identical to TRBD2. Looked up from germline, CDR1 is MNHEY and CDR2 is SVGEGT. There are 15 residues in the CDR3. V gave up 1 base and J gave up 8 bases; unmatched junction bases: 5.

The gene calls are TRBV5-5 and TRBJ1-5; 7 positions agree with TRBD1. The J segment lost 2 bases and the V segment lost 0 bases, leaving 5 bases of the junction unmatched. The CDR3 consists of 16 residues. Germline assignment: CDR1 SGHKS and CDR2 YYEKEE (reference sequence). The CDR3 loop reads CASSLGSGGGNQPQHF. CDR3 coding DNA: TGTGCCAGCAGCTTGGGATCAGGGGGAGGCAATCAGCCCCAGCATTTT.

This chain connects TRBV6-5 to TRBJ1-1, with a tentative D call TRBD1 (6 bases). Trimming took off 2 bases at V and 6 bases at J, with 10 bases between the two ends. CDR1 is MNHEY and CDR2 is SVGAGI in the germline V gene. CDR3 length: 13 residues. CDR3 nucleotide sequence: TGTGCCAGCAGTTACCAGGGGATCTCTGAAGCTTTCTTT. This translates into CASSYQGISEAFF.

The CDR3 DNA reads TGTGCCAGCAGCTTGGCTTATGGGGACATGAACACTGAAGCTTTCTTT. Residues: CASSLAYGDMNTEAFF. The rearrangement uses TRBV5-8 and TRBJ1-1, with D possibly TRBD1 on 6 matching bases. The V gene lost 0 bases and the J gene lost 0 bases, with 12 bases spanning the gap. The CDR3 spans 16 residues. CDR1 and CDR2 (germline): SGHTS, YDEGEE.

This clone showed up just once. Here the CDR3 reads CASSNTGWTEAFF. Here the CDR3 DNA reads TGTGCCAGCAGTAACACAGGGTGGACTGAAGCTTTCTTT. V gene TRBV27 combines with J gene TRBJ1-1, with a possible D match to TRBD1 (6 bases). V dropped 5 bases and J dropped 5 bases, with 12 bases sitting between them. In germline, CDR1 is MNHEY, CDR2 SMNVEV (reference sequence). There are 13 residues in the CDR3.